This T cell receptor (beta chain) was captured by sequencing in a study of cytomegalovirus exposure and HLA in healthy donors. The table lists this clone with a few counts. The primer mix had 60 Vbeta and 13 Jbeta primers. Measured with immunoSEQ multiplex PCR; TCRdb has only the in-frame clones, and not every one. Here the sample spans about 170,000 clones, roughly 81% being singletons. Trimming took off 4 bases at V and 6 bases at J, with 10 bases between the two ends. The germline V gene has CDR1 LNHDA and CDR2 SQIVND (reference sequence). This CDR3 has 13 amino acids. The chain carries TRBV19 and TRBJ1-5, with a tentative D call TRBD1 (5 bases). The clonotype was recovered from a man aged 18 to 35 in good health and CMV-seropositive. Specimen: PBMCs. The chain's CDR3 is CASSSQGTQPQHF. CDR3 sequence (DNA): TGTGCCAGTAGTAGCCAGGGAACTCAGCCCCAGCATTTT.